The 27 T cell receptor beta chains given below trace back to one sample, sequenced in a study of T-cell reconstitution after alpha-beta-depleted transplantation in children (dated by TCRdb to 2015 to 2016). Libraries were prepared through PCR. Sequencing instrument: Illumina HiSeq 2500. TCR libraries were prepared with molecular barcoding, using unique molecular identifiers to normalize TCRbeta repertoire quantification. TCRdb's own reprocessing of the public reads used fastp at Q25 and MiXCR and kept productive beta chains. Each entry is one CDR3 protein sequence, shown with its most common DNA and genes. This sample has about 510,000 distinct CDR3 sequences in its table, and around 10% of those were observed once. Roughly 15% of the sample goes to the ten largest clones. The treatment or condition label on this specimen signifies: allogeneic hematopoietic cell transplantation with graft depleted of TCRalphabeta T cells and CD19 B cells.

The sample consisted of PBMCs, mostly from graft donor cells, taken 180 days after TCRalphabeta/CD19-depleted stem cell transplant. The receptors derive from a female patient aged 2-10 years who had a stem cell transplant for aplastic anemia, so the T cells may come from the graft donor.

This rearrangement joins TRBV5-1 to TRBJ1-4; TRBD1 is a possible D gene (6 bases). Germline V CDR1 and CDR2: SGHRS, YFSETQ. The CDR3 consists of 15 residues. Trimming removed 4 bases from V and 5 bases from J, with 15 bases in between. CDR3: CASSQDRRPNEKLFF. The DNA for the CDR3 is TGCGCCAGCAGCCAAGACAGGCGACCGAATGAAAAACTGTTTTTT. Together with reference TRBV5-1 and TRBJ1-4, the CDR3 gives the full variable domain: KAGVTQTPRYLIKTRGQQVTLSCSPISGHRSVSWYQQTPGQGLQFLFEYFSETQRNKGNFPGRFSGRQFSNSRSEMNVSTLELGDSALYLCASSQDRRPNEKLFFGSGTQLSVL.

This clonotype was seen more than once but under ten times. The chain combines TRBV3-1 with TRBJ2-4; 11 positions match TRBD2. Germline V gene sequence: CDR1 LGHDT, CDR2 YNNKEL (reference sequence). The CDR3 is made up of 16 amino acids. The V gene end was trimmed by 3 bases and the J gene end by 0 bases; junction bases not matched to a gene: 1. CDR3 bases: TGTGCCAGCAGCCAGGGGACTAGCGGAGCCAAAAACATTCAGTACTTC. Translated: CASSQGTSGAKNIQYF.

The genes are TRBV9 and TRBJ2-1; 8 bases align to TRBD1. The CDR3 spans 15 residues. Germline V gives CDR1 SGDLS, CDR2 YYNGEE. V dropped 0 bases and J dropped 7; count of bases not matched to a gene: 6. The DNA for the CDR3 is TGTGCCAGCAGCGTAGCAGGGGGCGCGGGTAATGAGCAGTTCTTC. Protein product: CASSVAGGAGNEQFF.

This clonotype was detected once. The chain carries TRBV4-2 and TRBJ2-7, with a tentative D call TRBD1 (6 bases). The germline V gene has CDR1 LGHNA and CDR2 YNFKEQ. The CDR3 runs to 14 residues. Between the trimmed V and J ends, which lost 4 bases and 4 bases, there was a span of 14 bases. The CDR3 nucleotides read TGTGCCAGCAGCCCAGGACAGAGCGGATACGAGCAGTACTTC. Translated: CASSPGQSGYEQYF.

This rearrangement joins TRBV12-3 or TRBV12-4 to TRBJ2-1; TRBD2 matches at 7 bases. V lost 6 bases to trimming and J lost 4 bases; unmatched junction nucleotides: 9. There are 15 residues in the CDR3. In DNA, the CDR3 is TGTGCCAGCAGACGAGCTAGCGGTTATTACAATGAGCAGTTCTTC. Protein product: CASRRASGYYNEQFF.

This sequence joins TRBV5-1 and TRBJ2-2; tentatively, D is TRBD1 (6 bases). The CDR3 sequence is 16 residues long. The germline CDR1 and CDR2 sequences are SGHRS and YFSETQ. V was trimmed by 0 bases and J by 3 bases, leaving 12 bases between them. CDR3 protein: CASSLVAGEYTGELFF. The CDR3 DNA follows: TGCGCCAGCAGCTTGGTGGCAGGGGAGTACACCGGGGAGCTGTTTTTT.

The rearrangement joins TRBV6-2 or TRBV6-3 to TRBJ2-1; tentatively, D is TRBD1 or TRBD2 (7 bases each). The CDR3 covers 15 residues. CDR1 and CDR2 (germline): MNHEY, SVGEGT. Trimming removed 8 bases at V and 7 bases at J, with 21 bases between. CDR3 residues: CASPSGTVGMNEQFF. CDR3 nucleotides: TGTGCCAGCCCGAGCGGGACAGTAGGGATGAATGAGCAGTTCTTC.

This clonotype has just a few counts. The chain combines TRBV7-2 with TRBJ1-6; 7 bases align to TRBD1. This CDR3 has 16 amino acids. CDR1 SGHTA and CDR2 FQGNSA come from the germline V gene. The J segment lost 3 bases and the V segment lost 1 base, leaving 3 bases of the junction unmatched. The DNA for the CDR3 is TGTGCCAGCAGCTTAGGAGGGACAGTCTATAATTCACCCCTCCACTTT. Translating it yields CASSLGGTVYNSPLHF.

This clonotype was seen a few times. The genes are TRBV12-3 or TRBV12-4 and TRBJ2-5; D unclear. The CDR3 has 14 residues. The germline V and J ends were trimmed by 3 bases and 5 bases, with 13 bases remaining between them. The CDR3 region is CASSFWQFEETQYF. CDR3 in DNA: TGTGCCAGCAGTTTTTGGCAGTTTGAGGAGACCCAGTACTTC.

This clonotype was counted only a few times. This chain connects TRBV5-5 to TRBJ2-6; weak D call: TRBD1 (5 bases). V dropped 0 bases and J dropped 3 bases, with 16 bases sitting between them. This CDR3 region has 18 residues. Looked up from germline, CDR1 is SGHKS and CDR2 is YYEKEE (reference sequence). CDR3 coding DNA: TGTGCCAGCAGCTTGGTCGCAGGGATAAGGAGTGGGGCCAACGTCCTGACTTTC. It specifies CASSLVAGIRSGANVLTF.

This clonotype occurred a few times. This sequence joins TRBV27 and TRBJ2-1, with unresolved D. Germline loops: CDR1 MNHEY, CDR2 SMNVEV (reference sequence). Trimming stripped 6 bases from V and 8 bases from J, with 14 bases between. This CDR3 has 13 residues. CDR3 DNA: TGTGCCAGCAGCATGGCCCAGTACCATGAGCAGTTCTTC. This sequence encodes CASSMAQYHEQFF.

The V call is TRBV12-3 or TRBV12-4, the J call TRBJ2-1; 9 bases are shared with TRBD1. The ends lost 9 bases at V and 7 bases at J; junction bases unmatched: 10. CDR3 length: 14 residues. As DNA, the CDR3 is TGTGCCAGTTTAGGACAGGGGAGATTAAATGAGCAGTTCTTC. Translating gives CASLGQGRLNEQFF.

This clonotype occurred a few times. This chain links TRBV5-1 with TRBJ2-2; 7 nucleotides line up with TRBD2. Germline V lookup: CDR1 SGHRS, CDR2 YFSETQ. With 4 bases clipped from V and 3 bases from J, the junction kept 9 bases outside the gene matches. The CDR3 has 16 amino acids. Written as DNA, the CDR3 is TGCGCCAGCAGCCGTCCAGGACTAGGGCACACCGGGGAGCTGTTTTTT. It specifies CASSRPGLGHTGELFF.

The chain recombines TRBV7-2 with TRBJ1-2; TRBD1 matches 7 bases. Germline V lookup: CDR1 SGHTA, CDR2 FQGNSA. The CDR3 runs to 15 residues. V lost 4 bases, J lost 3 bases, and 8 bases stayed unmatched. CDR3 in amino acids: CASSSEGARDYGYTF. DNA of the CDR3: TGTGCCAGCAGCTCGGAGGGGGCGCGGGACTATGGCTACACCTTC. Full variable domain (missing parts from reference TRBV7-2 and TRBJ1-2): GAGVSQSPSNKVTEKGKDVELRCDPISGHTALYWYRQSLGQGLEFLIYFQGNSAPDKSGLPSDRFSAERTGGSVSTLTIQRTQQEDSAVYLCASSSEGARDYGYTFGSGTRLTVV.

The V and J genes are TRBV15 and TRBJ2-2; D remains unclear. V lost 0 bases, J lost 3 bases, and 5 bases lay in between. This CDR3 region has 14 residues. In germline, CDR1 is LNHNV, CDR2 YYDKDF (reference sequence). The CDR3 DNA reads TGTGCCACCAGCAGAGAAGGACACACCGGGGAGCTGTTTTTT. This gives the protein CATSREGHTGELFF. Looking up the rest from reference TRBV15 and TRBJ2-2 gives the full variable domain: DAMVIQNPRYQVTQFGKPVTLSCSQTLNHNVMYWYQQKSSQAPKLLFHYYDKDFNNEADTPDNFQSRRPNTSFCFLDIRSPGLGDTAMYLCATSREGHTGELFFGEGSRLTVL.

This clonotype was detected only a few times. V usage is TRBV12-3 or TRBV12-4 and J usage is TRBJ2-3; D not resolved. This CDR3 has 12 amino acids. V dropped 7 bases and J dropped 9 bases, with 14 bases sitting between them. CDR3 sequence (DNA): TGTGCCAGCACCCAGACCCCGGAGACGCAGTATTTT. Translation: CASTQTPETQYF.

Many counts were recorded for this clonotype. CDR3 residues: CASSFVAGRSNQPQHF. The CDR3 DNA follows: TGTGCCAGCAGTTTCGTGGCAGGGCGGAGCAATCAGCCCCAGCATTTT. This sequence joins TRBV12-3 or TRBV12-4 and TRBJ1-5, with D possibly matching TRBD1 (5 bases). The CDR3 runs to 16 residues. Deletions cut 3 bases from V and 1 base from J, with 13 bases between.

V and J are TRBV7-9 and TRBJ2-7; D possibly corresponds to TRBD1 (6 bases). Germline V gene data show CDR1 as SEHNR and CDR2 as FQNEAQ (reference sequence). CDR3 size: 15 residues. V was cut by 4 bases and J by 0 bases, with 13 bases left in between. The CDR3: CASSWSGGASYEQYF. DNA of the CDR3: TGTGCCAGCAGCTGGTCTGGGGGCGCCTCCTACGAGCAGTACTTC.

This clonotype was seen a handful of times. The chain joins TRBV14 to TRBJ2-7; D gene uncertain. With 2 bases removed from V and 4 bases from J, the gap between germline ends came to 9 bases. The length of the CDR3 is 13 residues. Germline V CDR1 and CDR2: SGHDN, FVKESK. The CDR3 sequence: CASSQSGFYEQYV. The CDR3 bases are TGTGCCAGCAGCCAATCCGGGTTTTACGAGCAGTACGTC.

V gene TRBV5-1 combines with J gene TRBJ2-3; TRBD2 matches 9 bases. V shed 0 bases and J 1 base; nucleotides not matched to a gene: 6. CDR3 size: 17 residues. Germline loops: CDR1 SGHRS, CDR2 YFSETQ. CDR3 coding DNA: TGCGCCAGCAGCTTGGCCCGACTAGCGGTACGCACAGATACGCAGTATTTT. It codes for CASSLARLAVRTDTQYF.

This clonotype appeared many times. The chain has TRBV6-2 or TRBV6-3 and TRBJ1-1; D is possibly TRBD1 (5 bases). The CDR3 extends over 13 amino acids. Trimming pared 4 bases from V and 4 bases from J, leaving 10 bases between. From germline, CDR1 is MNHEY and CDR2 SVGEGT. The CDR3 DNA is TGTGCCAGCAGTTGGGAGAGGGGCACTGAAGCTTTCTTT. This translates into CASSWERGTEAFF.

The chain carries TRBV18 and TRBJ1-2, with a possible D match to TRBD1 (5 bases). V was cut by 3 bases and J by 6 bases, with 11 bases left in between. Germline CDR1 and CDR2: KGHSH and LQKENI. The CDR3 spans 13 residues. In nucleotides, the CDR3 is TGTGCCAGCTCACCGGTCGAGGGGAATGGCTACACCTTC. It encodes CASSPVEGNGYTF.

This clonotype appeared many times. The V and J genes are TRBV20-1 and TRBJ2-3; 7 positions agree with TRBD2. Germline CDR1 DFQATT, CDR2 SNEGSKA (reference sequence). The CDR3 is 14 residues long. The V segment lost 2 bases and the J segment 3 bases; nucleotides outside the gene matches: 5. The CDR3 loop reads CSARWGAGTDTQYF. The CDR3 DNA follows: TGCAGTGCTAGATGGGGAGCGGGAACAGATACGCAGTATTTT.

The chain carries TRBV27 and TRBJ2-3, with 11 bases matching TRBD2. The V gene's germline CDR1 is MNHEY and CDR2 SMNVEV (reference sequence). This CDR3 spans 17 amino acids. J gave up 9 bases and V 5 bases, and 16 bases lay outside the gene matches. The chain's CDR3 is CASSLLGTSGFSRTQYF. Written as DNA, the CDR3 is TGTGCCAGCAGTCTCCTCGGGACTAGCGGTTTTAGTCGCACGCAGTATTTT.

The chain employs TRBV7-2 and TRBJ2-1, with 9 positions matching TRBD1. The ends lost 5 bases at V and 3 bases at J; junction bases unmatched: 5. Germline-derived CDR1 and CDR2 are SGHTA and FQGNSA. The CDR3 totals 15 residues. This chain's CDR3 is CASSLGTGIYNEQFF. The CDR3 DNA reads TGTGCCAGCAGCCTGGGGACAGGGATCTACAATGAGCAGTTCTTC.

The chain carries TRBV6-1 and TRBJ1-1; 7 nucleotides agree with TRBD1. CDR1 is MNHNS, CDR2 SASEGT, per germline. V was pared by 0 bases and J by 4 bases, with 8 bases of the junction left unmatched. The CDR3 is made up of 16 amino acids. Here the CDR3 DNA reads TGTGCCAGCAGTGAAGCCTTTCGGTCAGGGGGCACTGAAGCTTTCTTT. Protein sequence: CASSEAFRSGGTEAFF.

In its sample, this clonotype was seen many times. The chain uses TRBV5-1 and TRBJ2-5, with a tentative D call TRBD2 (5 bases). This CDR3 has 13 amino acids. V gave up 4 bases and J gave up 4 bases, with 11 bases separating them. Per the germline V gene, CDR1 is SGHRS and CDR2 is YFSETQ. The CDR3: CASSPPRGETQYF. The CDR3 DNA reads TGCGCCAGCAGCCCCCCACGGGGAGAGACCCAGTACTTC. Filled out from reference TRBV5-1 and TRBJ2-5, the complete variable domain reads KAGVTQTPRYLIKTRGQQVTLSCSPISGHRSVSWYQQTPGQGLQFLFEYFSETQRNKGNFPGRFSGRQFSNSRSEMNVSTLELGDSALYLCASSPPRGETQYFGPGTRLLVL.